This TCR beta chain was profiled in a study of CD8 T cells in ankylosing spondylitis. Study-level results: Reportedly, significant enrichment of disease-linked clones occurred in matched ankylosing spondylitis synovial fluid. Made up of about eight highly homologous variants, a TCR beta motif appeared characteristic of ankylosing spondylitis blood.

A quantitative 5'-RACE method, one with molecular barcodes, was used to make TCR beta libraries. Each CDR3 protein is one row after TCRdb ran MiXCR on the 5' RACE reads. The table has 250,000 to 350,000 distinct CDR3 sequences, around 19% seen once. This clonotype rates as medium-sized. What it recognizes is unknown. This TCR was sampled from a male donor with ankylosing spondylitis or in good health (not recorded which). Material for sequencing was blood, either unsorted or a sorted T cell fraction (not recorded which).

The CDR3 DNA is TGTGCCAGCAGTTTAGGGCTAGCTAGGGATGAGCAGTTCTTC. This encodes CASSLGLARDEQFF. This chain joins TRBV12-3 or TRBV12-4 and TRBJ2-1, with a weak D call TRBD2 (5 bases). Deletions cut 1 base from V and 8 bases from J, with 12 bases between. This CDR3 has 14 residues.